The clone carrying this TCR beta chain showed up just a few times. Its antigen is undetermined. The CDR3 covers 15 residues. Germline V gene sequence: CDR1 SGHVT, CDR2 SQSDAQ. V lost 0 bases, J lost 3 bases, and 12 bases lay in between. TCRdb used MiXCR to reprocess the 5' RACE reads, holding one entry per CDR3 protein. The sample has a few hundred thousand distinct CDR3 sequences, approximately 18% seen once. The data were taken from a study of identical twins. Healthy Caucasians provided all donations. General observations from the study: Out-of-frame alpha sequences common to twins were enriched for low generation probability. Interpretation of the results relied on cross-sectional statistical analysis and not on following the same donors.

The sequenced material came from naive T cells sorted from blood. The V call is TRBV7-4, the J call TRBJ2-7; D remains unclear. The receptor comes from a man aged 45 to 65 in good health. The CDR3 spells CASSLARSSNYEQYF. CDR3 DNA: TGTGCCAGCAGCTTAGCGCGGAGTAGTAACTACGAGCAGTACTTC.